These T cell receptor beta chains were read from a single sample in a study of blood T cell repertoires in COVID-19. Assay: immunoSEQ multiplex PCR; the TCRdb copy retains only in-frame clones and omits some. The sample contains about 210,000 clones, 85% of which appear only once. The source material was PBMCs or T cells enriched from blood (not recorded which). The receptors were gathered from a man aged 35-49 years who had recovered from COVID-19. CDR3s include the opening cysteine and the closing phenylalanine or tryptophan. The D gene is left open where the match is weak. Expanded clones are given a class, and other clones once, few, many or no size at all.

CDR3aa: CASSLVGSGRGNEQFF
CDR3nt: TGTGCCAGCAGCTTAGTCGGTAGCGGGAGGGGAAATGAGCAGTTCTTC
v_gene: TRBV7-2
d_gene: TRBD2
j_gene: TRBJ2-1
abundance: .

CDR3aa: CASSLGSSDRLYNEQFF
CDR3nt: TGCGCCAGCAGCTTGGGATCTAGCGACAGACTCTACAATGAGCAGTTCTTC
v_gene: TRBV5-1
d_gene: .
j_gene: TRBJ2-1
abundance: .

CDR3aa: CASSGRGGIGETQYF
CDR3nt: TGTGCCAGCAGTGGCCGCGGGGGGATAGGAGAGACCCAGTACTTC
v_gene: TRBV9
d_gene: TRBD2
j_gene: TRBJ2-5
abundance: .

CDR3aa: CASSSTGTGSYEQYF
CDR3nt: TGTGCCAGCAGCTCGACCGGGACAGGGTCCTACGAGCAGTACTTC
v_gene: TRBV7-2
d_gene: TRBD1
j_gene: TRBJ2-7
abundance: .

CDR3aa: CASSLSSGSPRGDEQYF
CDR3nt: TGTGCCAGCAGTTTATCTAGCGGGAGCCCGAGGGGCGACGAGCAGTACTTC
v_gene: TRBV28
d_gene: TRBD2
j_gene: TRBJ2-7
abundance: .

CDR3aa: CASSPDRVYSPLHF
CDR3nt: TGTGCCAGCTCACCCGACAGGGTTTATTCACCCCTCCACTTT
v_gene: TRBV18
d_gene: TRBD1
j_gene: TRBJ1-6
abundance: .

CDR3aa: CSVELVNGGTEAFF
CDR3nt: TGCAGCGTTGAGTTGGTTAACGGGGGCACTGAAGCTTTCTTT
v_gene: TRBV29-1
d_gene: .
j_gene: TRBJ1-1
abundance: .

CDR3aa: CASSLSGGNQPQHF
CDR3nt: TGTGCCAGCAGCCTTAGCGGGGGCAATCAGCCCCAGCATTTT
v_gene: TRBV28
d_gene: .
j_gene: TRBJ1-5
abundance: .

CDR3aa: CASSGMGQGAFF
CDR3nt: TGTGCCAGTAGTGGGATGGGACAGGGAGCTTTCTTT
v_gene: TRBV19
d_gene: TRBD1
j_gene: TRBJ1-1
abundance: .

CDR3aa: CASSILAARRGYSNQPQHF
CDR3nt: TGTGCCAGTAGTATTCTGGCGGCCCGAAGGGGGTATAGCAATCAGCCCCAGCATTTT
v_gene: TRBV19
d_gene: .
j_gene: TRBJ1-5
abundance: .

CDR3aa: CATGSICSGATNYGYTF
CDR3nt: TGTGCCACCGGCAGTATCTGTTCTGGGGCCACTAACTATGGCTACACCTTC
v_gene: TRBV3-1/TRBV3-2
d_gene: .
j_gene: TRBJ1-2
abundance: .

CDR3aa: CASSQGTDGYEQYF
CDR3nt: TGCGCCAGCAGCCAAGGTACAGATGGTTACGAGCAGTACTTC
v_gene: TRBV4-1
d_gene: .
j_gene: TRBJ2-7
abundance: .

CDR3aa: CATSAPGLADTQYF
CDR3nt: TGTGCCACCAGTGCTCCAGGGTTGGCAGATACGCAGTATTTT
v_gene: TRBV24-1
d_gene: .
j_gene: TRBJ2-3
abundance: once

CDR3aa: CAINGGQGTINYGYTF
CDR3nt: TGTGCCATCAATGGAGGACAGGGGACTATAAACTATGGCTACACCTTC
v_gene: TRBV10-3
d_gene: TRBD1
j_gene: TRBJ1-2
abundance: .

CDR3aa: CASSVGEGGTYEQYF
CDR3nt: TGTGCCAGCAGCGTAGGGGAGGGCGGGACCTACGAGCAGTACTTC
v_gene: TRBV9
d_gene: TRBD2
j_gene: TRBJ2-7
abundance: once

CDR3aa: CASSRQGHSYEQYF
CDR3nt: TGTGCCAGCAGTCGACAGGGCCACTCCTACGAGCAGTACTTC
v_gene: TRBV28
d_gene: TRBD1
j_gene: TRBJ2-7
abundance: .

CDR3aa: CASSVGGTSVSSYNEQFF
CDR3nt: TGTGCCAGCAGCGTAGGGGGGACTAGCGTTAGCTCCTACAATGAGCAGTTCTTC
v_gene: TRBV9
d_gene: TRBD2
j_gene: TRBJ2-1
abundance: .

CDR3aa: CASGLVTSGRWINEQFF
CDR3nt: TGTGCTAGTGGTTTGGTGACTAGCGGGAGGTGGATCAATGAGCAGTTCTTC
v_gene: TRBV12-5
d_gene: TRBD2
j_gene: TRBJ2-1
abundance: .

CDR3aa: CASSYSPGGNYNEQFF
CDR3nt: TGTGCCAGCAGTTACTCCCCCGGGGGGAACTACAATGAGCAGTTCTTC
v_gene: TRBV6-2/TRBV6-3
d_gene: TRBD2
j_gene: TRBJ2-1
abundance: few

CDR3aa: CAISSTGNPNYGYTF
CDR3nt: TGTGCCATCAGTAGTACAGGGAACCCTAACTATGGCTACACCTTC
v_gene: TRBV10-3
d_gene: .
j_gene: TRBJ1-2
abundance: .

CDR3aa: CASKATGNYGYTF
CDR3nt: TGTGCCAGCAAAGCGACAGGGAACTATGGCTACACCTTC
v_gene: TRBV6-5
d_gene: TRBD1
j_gene: TRBJ1-2
abundance: .

CDR3aa: CASSLYTGNTIYF
CDR3nt: TGTGCCAGCAGTCTTTACACTGGAAACACCATATATTTT
v_gene: TRBV2
d_gene: .
j_gene: TRBJ1-3
abundance: .